This passage covers 19 T cell receptor beta chains from one sample sequenced in a study of low-dose radiotherapy and immunotherapy resistance in tumors. Documented time point: before trial treatment. First-strand cDNA relied on TRAV- and TRBV-specific primers spanning alpha and beta chains. It was with a constant-region primer and a V-primer adapter that TCRs were amplified over roughly 19 PCR cycles. TCRdb reanalysed the reads using MiXCR and keeps one entry per CDR3 protein. The sample contains some 60,000 distinct CDR3 sequences, approximately 25% of which appear only once. The source material was PBMCs, sampled before treatment. The receptor source for this set is a male donor with rectosigmoid adenocarcinoma.

This clonotype has ten or more counts. The chain combines TRBV5-4 with TRBJ2-2; 15 bases agree with TRBD2. The CDR3 totals 18 residues. Germline CDR1 is SGHNT and CDR2 is YYREEE (reference sequence). J lost 6 bases, V lost 4 bases, and 10 bases had no gene match. CDR3 sequence reads: CASSPGLAGGPGAGELFF. In DNA form, the CDR3 reads TGTGCCAGCAGCCCGGGACTAGCGGGGGGACCGGGAGCCGGGGAGCTGTTTTTT.

This clonotype was seen many times. J is TRBJ2-2 and V is TRBV6-2 or TRBV6-3; the match to TRBD1 covers 12 bases. The ends lost 5 bases at V and 5 bases at J; junction bases unmatched: 12. The CDR3 totals 18 residues. Germline V lookup: CDR1 MNHEY, CDR2 SVGEGT. CDR3 amino acids: CASSGYAPGQGATGELFF. The DNA for the CDR3 is TGTGCCAGCAGTGGTTACGCTCCGGGACAGGGGGCGACCGGGGAGCTGTTTTTT.

Remarks on this clonotype: A far more abundant clone sits one base away, making this likely a read error. This rearrangement joins TRBV6-1 to TRBJ2-7; weak D call: TRBD2 (5 bases). V was shortened by 5 bases and J by 7 bases, with 18 bases between the two germline ends. Germline-derived CDR1 and CDR2 are MNHNS and SASEGT. This CDR3 is built from 14 residues. CDR3 nucleotide sequence: TGTGCCAGCAGTCCCCGGGGTCAGACGGGTGAGCAGTACTTC. Protein product: CASSPRGQTGEQYF.

This clonotype was recorded many times. This chain connects TRBV6-2 or TRBV6-3 to TRBJ2-1; D gene unclear. Deletions cut 2 bases from V and 3 bases from J, with 8 bases between. The CDR3 runs 14 residues. CDR1 MNHEY and CDR2 SVGEGT come from the germline V gene. The CDR3 reads CASSYKYNYNEQFF. The CDR3 region has the DNA TGTGCCAGCAGTTACAAATACAACTACAATGAGCAGTTCTTC.

This clonotype came up many times. The gene calls are TRBV19 and TRBJ1-2; 8 bases fit TRBD1. The CDR3 contains 15 residues. Germline-derived CDR1 and CDR2 are LNHDA and SQIVND (reference sequence). J was trimmed by 4 bases and V by 6 bases; bases with no gene match: 10. The chain's CDR3 is CASSTGDRTIYGYTF. CDR3 DNA: TGTGCCAGTAGCACAGGGGACAGGACTATCTATGGCTACACCTTC.

This clonotype was detected many times. V usage is TRBV27 and J usage is TRBJ1-5; D call uncertain. Germline V gene data show CDR1 as MNHEY and CDR2 as SMNVEV (reference sequence). The CDR3 sequence is 14 residues long. V lost 5 bases to trimming and J lost 3 bases, with 11 bases between them. CDR3: CASSPSRNNQPQHF. DNA for the CDR3: TGTGCCAGCAGTCCCTCACGGAACAATCAGCCCCAGCATTTT.

This clonotype appeared many times. The chain recombines TRBV2 with TRBJ2-7; 10 nucleotides match TRBD1. V lost 6 bases, J lost 4 bases, and 9 bases stayed unmatched. Germline V gene data show CDR1 as SNHLY and CDR2 as FYNNEI. CDR3 length: 15 residues. The CDR3 DNA sequence: TGTGCCAGCAGATCCGGGACAGGGGTGGGGTACGAGCAGTACTTC. Translated: CASRSGTGVGYEQYF. Looking up the rest from reference TRBV2 and TRBJ2-7 gives the full variable domain: EPEVTQTPSHQVTQMGQEVILRCVPISNHLYFYWYRQILGQKVEFLVSFYNNEISEKSEIFDDQFSVERPDGSNFTLKIRSTKLEDSAMYFCASRSGTGVGYEQYFGPGTRLTVT.

The sample holds many counts of this clonotype. The CDR3 DNA reads as TGTGCCAGCAGTTCGCCGGGGGGCCCAGTGTTGTGTGCTTTCTTT. It encodes CASSSPGGPVLCAFF. This chain uses TRBV28 with TRBJ1-1, with TRBD1 as a possible D gene (6 bases). The CDR3 has 15 residues. Trimming took 4 bases from V and 11 from J, leaving 23 bases between them. Germline V lookup: CDR1 MDHEN, CDR2 SYDVKM.

This clonotype was observed at least ten times. The gene calls are TRBV28 and TRBJ2-2, with 8 bases aligning to TRBD2. J lost 0 bases, V lost 10 bases, and 7 bases had no gene match. The CDR3 is 15 amino acids. Germline assignment: CDR1 MDHEN and CDR2 SYDVKM. The chain's CDR3 is CATLTGGANTGELFF. The CDR3 nucleotides read TGTGCCACGCTCACGGGGGGGGCGAACACCGGGGAGCTGTTTTTT.

This chain links TRBV9 with TRBJ2-1, with 7 bases identical to TRBD2. The CDR3 loop spans 15 amino acids. Germline CDR1 and CDR2: SGDLS and YYNGEE. The V and J ends lost 3 bases and 9 bases, in that order; junction bases with no gene match: 12. The CDR3 is CASSAGTNPSSEQFF. CDR3 DNA sequence: TGTGCCAGCAGCGCCGGGACTAACCCTTCCAGTGAGCAGTTCTTC.

This clonotype has only a few counts. The CDR3 nucleotides are TGTGCCAGCAGCCAAGGTAGACCGACCGGGACAAGTAACTACGAGCAGTACTTC. Its protein product is CASSQGRPTGTSNYEQYF. The V and J genes are TRBV4-2 and TRBJ2-7, with D tentatively TRBD1 (6 bases). Trimming took off 1 base at V and 3 bases at J, with 22 bases between the two ends. Germline V gene lookup returns CDR1 LGHNA and CDR2 YNFKEQ. This CDR3 region has 18 residues.

With respect to this clonotype: A far larger clone is one base from this, pointing to a likely read error. The chain joins TRBV4-3 to TRBJ2-7; D is perhaps TRBD1 (6 bases). Trimming stripped 3 bases from V and 7 bases from J, with 16 bases between. Germline V gene data show CDR1 as LGHNA and CDR2 as YSLEER. The CDR3 has 14 residues. CDR3 protein: CASSHRTVPNEQYF. CDR3 nucleotides: TGCGCCAGCAGCCATCGGACAGTCCCCAATGAGCAGTACTTC.

This clonotype showed up just a few times. This chain joins TRBV5-3 and TRBJ2-3; D unresolved. TRBV5-3 is an ORF, and what it does is uncertain. The CDR3 length is 13 residues. V was trimmed by 5 bases and J by 4 bases, leaving 11 bases between them. The CDR3 DNA reads TGTGCCAGAAGAGACCCGTCCCCAGATACGCAGTATTTT. It encodes CARRDPSPDTQYF.

Many counts were recorded for this clonotype. The chain couples TRBV25-1 to TRBJ1-2; 11 bases map to TRBD1. V dropped 2 bases and J dropped 3; count of bases not matched to a gene: 2. Germline loops: CDR1 MGHDK, CDR2 SYGVNS. CDR3 size: 15 residues. DNA of the CDR3: TGTGCCAGCAGTGAAGGACAGGGGGCTTACTATGGCTACACCTTC. It specifies CASSEGQGAYYGYTF.

At least ten counts were recorded for this clonotype. V gene TRBV6-1 combines with J gene TRBJ1-5, with 10 bases aligning to TRBD1. V gave up 6 bases and J gave up 7 bases; unmatched junction bases: 9. Germline assignment: CDR1 MNHNS and CDR2 SASEGT. This CDR3 contains 15 residues. DNA for the CDR3: TGTGCCAGCAGCCTGGACAGGGGGGTAGGACAGCCCCAGCATTTT. It specifies CASSLDRGVGQPQHF.

The rearrangement uses TRBV10-3 and TRBJ2-7; TRBD1 matches 10 bases. Germline values: CDR1 ENHRY, CDR2 SYGVKD. The V segment lost 2 bases and the J segment 3 bases; nucleotides outside the gene matches: 1. The CDR3 is 14 amino acids. The DNA of the CDR3 is TGTGCCATCAGTGAGGGACAGGGGGTCTACGAGCAGTACTTC. This gives the protein CAISEGQGVYEQYF.

In this sample, this clonotype turned up many times. The chain joins TRBV7-2 to TRBJ1-6; D perhaps matches TRBD1 (6 bases). Germline CDR1 SGHTA, CDR2 FQGNSA. The CDR3 has 16 residues. V shed 5 bases and J shed 5 bases, with 16 bases lying between them. The CDR3 DNA reads as TGTGCCAGCAGCCACGGGGGGGGGCAGAATAATTCACCCCTCCACTTT. It is translated as CASSHGGGQNNSPLHF.

This clonotype was seen many times. The chain has TRBV12-3 or TRBV12-4 and TRBJ1-2; 9 bases are shared with TRBD1. J gave up 7 bases and V 6 bases, and 12 bases lay outside the gene matches. The CDR3 contains 15 residues. CDR3 coding DNA: TGTGCCAGCAGCTATCGACAGGGGGGATTTTCTGGCTACACCTTC. Protein product: CASSYRQGGFSGYTF.

This clonotype was seen at least ten times. The V and J genes are TRBV25-1 and TRBJ2-1; no firm D call. The germline V gene encodes CDR1 MGHDK and CDR2 SYGVNS. V was cut by 5 bases and J by 7 bases, with 18 bases left in between. The CDR3 contains 15 residues. CDR3 loop: CASSQPGPRYNEQFF. CDR3 DNA sequence: TGTGCCAGCAGTCAACCTGGCCCCCGGTATAATGAGCAGTTCTTC.